The clone carrying this T cell receptor (beta chain) was recorded once. Its antigen is not known. Using a J-beta primer mix together with a sample-barcoded 5' primer, a second PCR was run for about 7 to 12 cycles. MiXCR was run by TCRdb on the 5' RACE reads, yielding one entry per CDR3 protein. The repertoire holds 1.5 million to 2 million distinct CDR3 sequences, with about 28% as singletons. In each sample, at least 6.5 million PBMCs were isolated. These data come from a study of blood T cells in healthy people across ages. Study results and caveats: In older individuals, TCR beta diversity per million T cells was lower, falling roughly linearly with age. Strong correlation existed between TCR beta diversity and naive T cell percentage. The study found more naive CD4+ cells and higher diversity in long-lived than aged donors.

Sample: blood. The source of this sequence is a woman aged 30 to 39 in good health.

Here the CDR3 reads CASIQGAGGAYEQYF. The DNA for the CDR3 is TGTGCCAGCATTCAAGGGGCAGGGGGTGCCTACGAGCAGTACTTC. The chain recombines TRBV6-1 with TRBJ2-7; 7 bases align to TRBD1. The CDR3 spans 15 residues. Germline V gene lookup returns CDR1 MNHNS and CDR2 SASEGT. With V trimmed by 7 bases and J by 2 bases, 11 bases remained unmatched.